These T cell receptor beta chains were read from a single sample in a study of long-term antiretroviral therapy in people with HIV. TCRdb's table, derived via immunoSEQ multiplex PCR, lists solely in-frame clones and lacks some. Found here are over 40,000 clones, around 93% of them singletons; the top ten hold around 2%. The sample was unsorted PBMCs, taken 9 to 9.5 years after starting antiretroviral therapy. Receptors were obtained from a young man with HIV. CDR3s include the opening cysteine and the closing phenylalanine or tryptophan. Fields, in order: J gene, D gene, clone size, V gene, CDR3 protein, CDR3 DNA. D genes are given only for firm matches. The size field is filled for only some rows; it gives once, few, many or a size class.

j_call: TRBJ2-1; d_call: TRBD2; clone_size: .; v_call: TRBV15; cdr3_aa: CATSRASGGYNEQFF; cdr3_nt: TGTGCCACCAGCAGAGCTAGCGGGGGGTACAATGAGCAGTTCTTC
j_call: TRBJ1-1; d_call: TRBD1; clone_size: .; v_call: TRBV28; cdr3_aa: CASRTTGTGDNTEAFF; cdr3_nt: TGTGCCAGCAGAACTACCGGGACAGGGGATAACACTGAAGCTTTCTTT
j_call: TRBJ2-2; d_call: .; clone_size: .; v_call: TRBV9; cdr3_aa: CASSVVPRDNTGELFF; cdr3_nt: TGTGCCAGCAGCGTAGTTCCCAGGGATAACACCGGGGAGCTGTTTTTT
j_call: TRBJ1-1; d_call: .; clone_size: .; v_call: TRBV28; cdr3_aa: CASSPLGTGSTEAFF; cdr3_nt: TGTGCCAGCAGTCCTCTAGGCACAGGGTCCACTGAAGCTTTCTTT
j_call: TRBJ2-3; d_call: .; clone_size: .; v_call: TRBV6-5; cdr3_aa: CASSYSPLGSDTQYF; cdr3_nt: TGTGCCAGCAGTTACTCGCCCCTCGGATCAGATACGCAGTATTTT
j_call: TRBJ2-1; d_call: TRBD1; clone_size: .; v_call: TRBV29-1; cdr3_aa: CSVATGITYNEQFF; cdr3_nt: TGCAGCGTTGCGACAGGGATTACCTACAATGAGCAGTTCTTC
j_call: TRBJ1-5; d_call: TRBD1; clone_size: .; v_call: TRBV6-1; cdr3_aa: CASSELDRGQPQHF; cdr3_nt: TGTGCCAGCAGTGAATTGGACAGGGGACAGCCCCAGCATTTT
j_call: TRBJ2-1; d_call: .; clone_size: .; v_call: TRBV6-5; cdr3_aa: CASTRGDRYEQFF; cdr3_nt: TGTGCCAGCACCCGGGGCGATCGGTATGAGCAGTTCTTC
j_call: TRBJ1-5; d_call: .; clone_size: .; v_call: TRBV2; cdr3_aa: CASSGTYSNQPQHF; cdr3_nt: TGTGCCAGCAGTGGAACTTATAGCAATCAGCCCCAGCATTTT
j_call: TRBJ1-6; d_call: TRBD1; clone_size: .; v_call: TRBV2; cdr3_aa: CASSGQGNSPLHF; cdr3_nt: TGTGCCAGCAGCGGACAGGGTAATTCACCCCTCCACTTT
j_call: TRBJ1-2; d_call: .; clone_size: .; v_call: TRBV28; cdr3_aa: CASSSSVNLGQADYGYTF; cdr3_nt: TGTGCCAGCAGTTCCAGCGTCAATCTCGGGCAAGCTGACTATGGCTACACCTTC
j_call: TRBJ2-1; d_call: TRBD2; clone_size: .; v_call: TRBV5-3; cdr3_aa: CARSYIAGGQNEQFF; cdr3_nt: TGTGCCAGAAGTTATATAGCGGGGGGCCAGAATGAGCAGTTCTTC
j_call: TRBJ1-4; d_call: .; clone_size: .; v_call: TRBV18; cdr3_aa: CASATERSEKLFF; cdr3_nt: TGTGCCAGCGCGACAGAAAGGAGTGAAAAACTGTTTTTT
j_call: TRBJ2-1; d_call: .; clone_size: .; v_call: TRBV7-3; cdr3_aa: CASSFNVGSNEQFF; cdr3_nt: TGTGCCAGCAGCTTTAATGTGGGTTCGAATGAGCAGTTCTTC
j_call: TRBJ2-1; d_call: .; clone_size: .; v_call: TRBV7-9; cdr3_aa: CASSHLARKQFF; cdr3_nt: TGTGCCAGCAGCCACCTAGCTAGGAAGCAGTTCTTC
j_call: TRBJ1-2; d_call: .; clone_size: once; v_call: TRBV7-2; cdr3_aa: CASSSSLVYGYTF; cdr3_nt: TGTGCCAGCAGCTCATCGCTGGTGTATGGCTACACCTTC
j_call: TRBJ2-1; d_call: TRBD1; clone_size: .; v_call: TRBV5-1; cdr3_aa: CASSLGDSHNEQFF; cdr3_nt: TGCGCCAGCAGCTTGGGGGACAGCCACAATGAGCAGTTCTTC
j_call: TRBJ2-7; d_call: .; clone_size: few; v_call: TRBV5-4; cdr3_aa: CASSLFTSPEQYF; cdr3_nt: TGTGCCAGCAGCTTGTTTACTAGCCCCGAGCAGTACTTC
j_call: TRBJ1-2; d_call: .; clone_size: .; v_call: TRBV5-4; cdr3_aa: CASSLAAGAGDYGYTF; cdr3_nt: TGTGCCAGCAGCTTGGCCGCTGGGGCAGGGGACTATGGCTACACCTTC
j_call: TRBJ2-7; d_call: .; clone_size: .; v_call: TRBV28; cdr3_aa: CASSLVWGAYEQYF; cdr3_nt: TGTGCCAGCAGTTTGGTATGGGGGGCCTACGAGCAGTACTTC
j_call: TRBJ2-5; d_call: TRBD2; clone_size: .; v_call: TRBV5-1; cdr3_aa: CASRWTSGVSETQYF; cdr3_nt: TGCGCCAGCAGGTGGACTAGCGGGGTTTCTGAGACCCAGTACTTC
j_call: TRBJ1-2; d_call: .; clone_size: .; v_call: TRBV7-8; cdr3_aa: CASSPMWAYGYTF; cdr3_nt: TGTGCCAGCAGCCCTATGTGGGCCTATGGCTACACCTTC
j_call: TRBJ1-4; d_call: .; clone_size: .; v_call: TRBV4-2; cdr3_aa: CASSRDINEKLFF; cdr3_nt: TGTGCCAGCAGCCGGGACATTAATGAAAAACTGTTTTTT
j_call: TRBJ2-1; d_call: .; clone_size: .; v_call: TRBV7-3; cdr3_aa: CASSLTPGPYNEQFF; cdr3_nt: TGTGCCAGCAGCTTAACGCCGGGCCCCTACAATGAGCAGTTCTTC
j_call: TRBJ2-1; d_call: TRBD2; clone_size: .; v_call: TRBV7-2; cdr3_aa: CASSVRTSGQGEQFF; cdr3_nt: TGTGCCAGCAGCGTCCGGACTAGCGGGCAGGGAGAGCAGTTCTTC
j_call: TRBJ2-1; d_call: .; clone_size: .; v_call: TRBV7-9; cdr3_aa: CASSWTGVRVNNEQFF; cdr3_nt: TGTGCCAGCAGCTGGACGGGAGTGAGAGTTAACAATGAGCAGTTCTTC
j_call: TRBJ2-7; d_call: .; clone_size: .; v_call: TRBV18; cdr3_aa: CASSSLSGKVAYEQYF; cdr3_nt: TGTGCCAGCTCATCACTGTCAGGGAAAGTGGCCTACGAGCAGTACTTC
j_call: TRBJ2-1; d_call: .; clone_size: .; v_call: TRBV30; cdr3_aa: CAWSTPRVEQFF; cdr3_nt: TGTGCCTGGAGTACTCCCAGGGTCGAGCAGTTCTTC
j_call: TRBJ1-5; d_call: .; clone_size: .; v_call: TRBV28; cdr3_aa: CASSRGRPQPQHF; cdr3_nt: TGTGCCAGCAGCCGGGGCAGGCCTCAGCCCCAGCATTTT
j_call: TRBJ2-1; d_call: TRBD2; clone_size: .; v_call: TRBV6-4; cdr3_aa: CASSDSSGGANEQFF; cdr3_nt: TGTGCCAGCAGTGACTCTAGCGGGGGGGCCAATGAGCAGTTCTTC
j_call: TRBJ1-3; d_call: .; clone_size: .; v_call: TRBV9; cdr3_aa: CASSPLSGNTIYF; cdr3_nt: TGTGCCAGCAGCCCCCTCTCTGGAAACACCATATATTTT
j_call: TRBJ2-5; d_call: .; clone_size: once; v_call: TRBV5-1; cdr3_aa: CASSFGSQETQYF; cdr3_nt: TGCGCCAGCAGCTTCGGATCGCAAGAGACCCAGTACTTC
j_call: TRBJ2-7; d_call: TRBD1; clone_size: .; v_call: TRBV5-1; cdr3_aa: CASRSTGTYEQYF; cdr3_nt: TGCGCCAGCAGATCGACAGGGACCTACGAGCAGTACTTC
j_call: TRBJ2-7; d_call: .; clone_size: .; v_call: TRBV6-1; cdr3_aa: CASTPLGAANYEQYF; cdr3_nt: TGTGCCAGCACTCCCCTCGGGGCAGCCAACTACGAGCAGTACTTC
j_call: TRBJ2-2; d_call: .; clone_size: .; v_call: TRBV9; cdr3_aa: CASSHPTFNTGELFF; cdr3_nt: TGTGCCAGCAGCCATCCTACCTTTAACACCGGGGAGCTGTTTTTT
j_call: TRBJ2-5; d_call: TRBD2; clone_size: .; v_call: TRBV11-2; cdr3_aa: CASSLGTSGSQETQYF; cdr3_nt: TGTGCCAGCAGCTTAGGGACTAGCGGGTCCCAAGAGACCCAGTACTTC
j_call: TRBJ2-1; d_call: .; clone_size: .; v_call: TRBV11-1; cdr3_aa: CASKERAGSSYNEQFF; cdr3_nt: TGTGCCAGCAAGGAACGTGCAGGGTCGTCCTACAATGAGCAGTTCTTC
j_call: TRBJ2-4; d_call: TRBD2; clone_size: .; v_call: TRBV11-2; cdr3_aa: CASSLGAGGQNIQYF; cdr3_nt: TGTGCCAGCAGCCTGGGGGCGGGGGGCCAAAACATTCAGTACTTC
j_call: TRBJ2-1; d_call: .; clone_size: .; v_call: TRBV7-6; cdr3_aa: CASSLNNEQFF; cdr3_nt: TGTGCCAGCAGCTTAAACAATGAGCAGTTCTTC
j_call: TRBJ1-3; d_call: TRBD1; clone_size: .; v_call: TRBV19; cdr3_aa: CASSKGQHSGNTIYF; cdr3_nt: TGTGCCAGTAGTAAGGGACAGCACTCTGGAAACACCATATATTTT
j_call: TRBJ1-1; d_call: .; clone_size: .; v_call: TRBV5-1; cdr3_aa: CASSLAGGPTEAFF; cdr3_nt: TGCGCCAGCAGCTTGGCCGGAGGGCCCACTGAAGCTTTCTTT
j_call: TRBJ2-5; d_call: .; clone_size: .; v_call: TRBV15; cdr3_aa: CATSRDIRTGGDQETQYF; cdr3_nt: TGTGCCACCAGCAGAGATATTCGTACAGGGGGGGACCAAGAGACCCAGTACTTC
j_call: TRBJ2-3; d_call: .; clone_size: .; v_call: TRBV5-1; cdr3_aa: CASSLIWGAQDTQYF; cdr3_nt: TGCGCCAGCAGCTTGATCTGGGGGGCCCAAGATACGCAGTATTTT
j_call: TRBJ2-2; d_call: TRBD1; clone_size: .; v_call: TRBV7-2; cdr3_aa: CASSAGQGLGGELFF; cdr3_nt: TGTGCCAGCAGCGCGGGACAGGGCCTCGGGGGGGAGCTGTTTTTT
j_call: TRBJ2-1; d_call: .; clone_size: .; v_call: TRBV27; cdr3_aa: CASSLREPTYNEQFF; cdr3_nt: TGTGCCAGCAGTTTACGGGAACCAACCTACAATGAGCAGTTCTTC
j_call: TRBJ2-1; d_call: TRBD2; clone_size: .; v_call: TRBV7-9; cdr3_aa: CASSSDRVGGGWSNEQFF; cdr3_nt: TGTGCCAGCAGCTCGGACAGAGTGGGCGGGGGGTGGAGCAATGAGCAGTTCTTC
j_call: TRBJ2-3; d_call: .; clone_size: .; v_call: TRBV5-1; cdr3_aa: CASSPGEVTDTQYF; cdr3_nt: TGCGCCAGCAGCCCCGGAGAGGTCACAGATACGCAGTATTTT
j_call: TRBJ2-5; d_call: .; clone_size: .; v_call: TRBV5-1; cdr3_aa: CASSLGLAYRETQYF; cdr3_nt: TGCGCCAGCAGCTTGGGGCTAGCTTATAGGGAGACCCAGTACTTC
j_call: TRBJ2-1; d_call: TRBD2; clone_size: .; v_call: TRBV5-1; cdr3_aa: CASSLTRGGLMNEQFF; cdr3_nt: TGCGCCAGCAGCTTAACGCGGGGGGGCCTGATGAATGAGCAGTTCTTC
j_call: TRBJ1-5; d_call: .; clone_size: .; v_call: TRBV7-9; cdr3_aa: CASSLSWGRGSNQPQHF; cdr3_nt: TGTGCCAGCAGCTTATCGTGGGGCAGGGGAAGCAATCAGCCCCAGCATTTT